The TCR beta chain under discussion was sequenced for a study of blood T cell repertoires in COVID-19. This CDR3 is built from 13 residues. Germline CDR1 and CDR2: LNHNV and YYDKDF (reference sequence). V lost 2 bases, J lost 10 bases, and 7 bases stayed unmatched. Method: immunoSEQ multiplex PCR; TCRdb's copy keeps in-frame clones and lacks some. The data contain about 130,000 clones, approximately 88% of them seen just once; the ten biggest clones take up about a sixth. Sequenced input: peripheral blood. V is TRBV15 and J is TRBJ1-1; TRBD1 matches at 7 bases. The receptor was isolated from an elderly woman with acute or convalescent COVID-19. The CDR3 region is CATSRKPGQLAFF. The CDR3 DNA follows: TGTGCCACCAGCAGAAAACCGGGACAGTTAGCTTTCTTT.